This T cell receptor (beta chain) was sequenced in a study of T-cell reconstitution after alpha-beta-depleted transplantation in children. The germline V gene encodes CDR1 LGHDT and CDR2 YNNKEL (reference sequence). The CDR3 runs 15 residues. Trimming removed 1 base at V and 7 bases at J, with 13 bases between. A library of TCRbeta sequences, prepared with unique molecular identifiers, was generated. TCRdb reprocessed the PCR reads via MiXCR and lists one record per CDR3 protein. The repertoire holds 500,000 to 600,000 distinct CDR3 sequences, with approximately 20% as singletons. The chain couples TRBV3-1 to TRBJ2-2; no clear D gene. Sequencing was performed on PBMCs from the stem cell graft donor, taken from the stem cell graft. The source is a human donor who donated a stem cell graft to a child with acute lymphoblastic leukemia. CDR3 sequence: CASSQVPGDHGELFF. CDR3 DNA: TGTGCCAGCAGCCAAGTACCAGGCGACCACGGGGAGCTGTTTTTT.